These 5 T cell receptor beta chains came from one sample sequenced in a study of regulatory T cells in long-lasting Graves disease. As to time point: newly diagnosed GD, antithyroid drugs for less than 3 months. The TCR library used RNA extracted from PBMCs. Arm-PCR with iRepertoire HTBI primers amplified the CDR3 regions for these TCR beta libraries. TCRdb recomputed calls from the multiplex PCR reads with MiXCR, one row per CDR3 protein. The sample lists about 620,000 distinct CDR3 sequences, under 20% occurring once. This same sample was also taken into another study, of T cells in Graves' hyperthyroidism and ophthalmopathy.

This specimen was peripheral blood mononuclear cells (PBMCs), taken at new diagnosis, from a patient treated with antithyroid drugs. The source of these receptors is a young woman with Graves disease.

Of note for this clonotype: A much larger clone lies one base from this, so it may be a read error. The chain is built from TRBV20-1 and TRBJ2-2, with 7 bases fitting TRBD2. The V gene's germline CDR1 is DFQATT and CDR2 SNEGSKA (reference sequence). V trimming: 5 bases; J trimming: 7 bases; junction bases outside the gene matches: 10. CDR3 size: 14 residues. The DNA of the CDR3 is TGCAGTGCTGGGTCTCGCGGGAGAATCGGGGAGCTGTTTTTT. This translates into CSAGSRGRIGELFF.

The CDR3 here is CASSSRGRKGLSYNEQFF. The CDR3 region has the DNA TGTGCCAGCAGCTCGCGCGGGAGGAAGGGACTCTCCTACAATGAGCAGTTCTTC. The V and J genes are TRBV11-2 and TRBJ2-1; 8 bases line up with TRBD2. The CDR3 covers 18 residues. Germline-derived CDR1 and CDR2 are SGHAT and FQNNGV. V shed 4 bases, J shed 0 bases, and the junction held 11 bases outside the gene matches.

This clonotype was counted many times. The chain carries TRBV3-1 and TRBJ1-1; TRBD1 is a possible D gene (6 bases). Germline V gene sequence: CDR1 LGHDT, CDR2 YNNKEL (reference sequence). CDR3 length: 14 amino acids. V was cut by 1 base and J by 10 bases, with 16 bases left in between. The CDR3 sequence is CASSQVMGASGAFF. CDR3 sequence (DNA): TGTGCCAGCAGCCAAGTGATGGGGGCCAGTGGAGCTTTCTTT.

This clonotype showed up many times. This chain connects TRBV29-1 to TRBJ2-5, with no clear D. The CDR3 loop spans 10 amino acids. V lost 5 bases to trimming and J lost 5 bases, with 6 bases between them. Germline V gene data show CDR1 as SQVTM and CDR2 as ANQGSEA. The CDR3, as DNA: TGCAGCGTTTGGAAGGAGACCCAGTACTTC. As protein: CSVWKETQYF.

This clonotype was seen at least ten times. The chain combines TRBV6-1 with TRBJ1-6, with 9 bases that match TRBD1. CDR1 and CDR2 (germline): MNHNS, SASEGT. J gave up 7 bases and V 6 bases, and 13 bases lay outside the gene matches. The CDR3 runs to 17 residues. The CDR3 DNA reads as TGTGCCAGCAGATCCGACAGGGGGGGCGCGGAGAATTCACCCCTCCACTTT. Translated, it gives CASRSDRGGAENSPLHF.